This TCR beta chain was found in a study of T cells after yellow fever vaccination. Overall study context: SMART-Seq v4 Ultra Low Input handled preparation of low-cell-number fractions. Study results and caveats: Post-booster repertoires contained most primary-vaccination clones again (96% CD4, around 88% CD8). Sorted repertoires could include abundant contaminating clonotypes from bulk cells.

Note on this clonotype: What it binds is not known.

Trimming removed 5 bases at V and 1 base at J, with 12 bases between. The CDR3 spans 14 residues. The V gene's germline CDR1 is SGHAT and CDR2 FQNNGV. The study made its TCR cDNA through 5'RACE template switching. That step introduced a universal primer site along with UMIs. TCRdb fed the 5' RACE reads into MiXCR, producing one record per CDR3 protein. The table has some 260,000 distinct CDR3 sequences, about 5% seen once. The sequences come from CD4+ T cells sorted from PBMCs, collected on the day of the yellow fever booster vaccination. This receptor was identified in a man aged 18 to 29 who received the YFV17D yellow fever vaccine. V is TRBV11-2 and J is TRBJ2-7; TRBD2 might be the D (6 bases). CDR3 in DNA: TGTGCCAGCAGCCGCGGGGATGTATCCTACGAGCAGTACTTC. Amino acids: CASSRGDVSYEQYF.